These 24 T cell receptor beta chains share one sample of origin, sequenced in a study of T cell responses to AZD1222 COVID-19 vaccine. Sequenced by immunoSEQ multiplex PCR; TCRdb stores in-frame clones only, minus some. Altogether roughly 100,000 clones are present, 85% to 90% being singletons, with the ten largest covering about 2.5%. The sample in question was peripheral blood, obtained on day 0 of AZD1222 vaccination. Source of these receptors: an adult in good health.

This rearrangement joins TRBV7-9 to TRBJ1-5, with a tentative D call TRBD1 (6 bases). The germline CDR1 and CDR2 sequences are SEHNR and FQNEAQ (reference sequence). This CDR3 contains 13 residues. V gave up 1 base and J gave up 5 bases, with 6 bases separating them. CDR3 nucleotide sequence: TGTGCCAGCAGCTTAGAGGGGGATCAGCCCCAGCATTTT. Amino acid sequence: CASSLEGDQPQHF.

This chain connects TRBV4-2 to TRBJ2-4, with D perhaps matching TRBD1 or TRBD2 (6 bases each). V dropped 4 bases and J dropped 0 bases, with 13 bases sitting between them. This CDR3 has 16 residues. Germline CDR1 and CDR2: LGHNA and YNFKEQ. The CDR3: CASSPRGQLAKNIQYF. The CDR3 coding sequence is TGTGCCAGCAGCCCTCGGGGGCAACTAGCCAAAAACATTCAGTACTTC.

V and J are TRBV24-1 and TRBJ1-6; the D gene is possibly TRBD1 (5 bases). The CDR3 is made up of 20 amino acids. Germline lookup yields CDR1 KGHDR and CDR2 SFDVKD. V was cut by 1 base and J by 0 bases, with 18 bases left in between. The DNA for the CDR3 is TGTGCCACCAGTGATTTCTATCCCGACAGTGAGAGCTCCTATAATTCACCCCTCCACTTT. It specifies CATSDFYPDSESSYNSPLHF.

The chain joins TRBV6-5 to TRBJ2-7, with 8 bases aligning to TRBD2. V shed 2 bases, J shed 6 bases, and the junction held 3 bases outside the gene matches. The CDR3 contains 13 residues. The V gene's germline CDR1 is MNHEY and CDR2 SVGAGI. The CDR3 protein is CASSYRTSREQYF. CDR3 bases: TGTGCCAGCAGTTACCGGACTAGCCGCGAGCAGTACTTC.

The rearrangement uses TRBV18 and TRBJ2-7; D is tentatively TRBD1 or TRBD2 (6 bases each). The V and J ends lost 3 bases and 7 bases respectively, with 16 bases between them. The CDR3 contains 14 residues. The germline gives CDR1 KGHSH, CDR2 LQKENI. CDR3 DNA sequence: TGTGCCAGCTCACCGCCCGGGGGCGCGGGGGAGCAGTACTTC. It yields the protein CASSPPGGAGEQYF.

This clone was counted only a few times. The chain is built from TRBV5-1 and TRBJ1-1; D gene unclear. Looked up from germline, CDR1 is SGHRS and CDR2 is YFSETQ. The CDR3 length is 14 residues. The V and J ends lost 6 bases and 0 bases respectively, with 12 bases between them. This CDR3 reads CASTLVGLNTEAFF. DNA for the CDR3: TGCGCCAGCACCCTAGTAGGGCTGAACACTGAAGCTTTCTTT.

The chain recombines TRBV18 with TRBJ1-4; D is ambiguous. This CDR3 comprises 14 residues. Deletions cut 3 bases from V and 5 bases from J, with 10 bases between. The germline V gene has CDR1 KGHSH and CDR2 LQKENI. CDR3: CASSPAQTNEKLFF. In nucleotides, the CDR3 is TGTGCCAGCTCACCGGCACAGACGAATGAAAAACTGTTTTTT.

CDR3 DNA: TGTGCCAGCAGTGAAAGTCTGATGGACGGATTACTCTATGGCTACACCTTC. Translation: CASSESLMDGLLYGYTF. The chain links TRBV2 to TRBJ1-2; D remains unclear. The CDR3 has 17 residues. Per germline, CDR1 SNHLY and CDR2 FYNNEI. The V gene lost 2 bases and the J gene lost 4 bases, with 20 bases spanning the gap.

The chain employs TRBV2 and TRBJ2-6; no clear D gene. The CDR3 runs 14 residues. Trimming stripped 8 bases from V and 0 bases from J, with 8 bases between. Looked up from germline, CDR1 is SNHLY and CDR2 is FYNNEI. CDR3 residues: CASRGNSGANVLTF. In DNA, the CDR3 is TGTGCCAGCCGAGGTAACTCTGGGGCCAACGTCCTGACTTTC.

The chain has TRBV6-5 and TRBJ1-1; 7 bases align to TRBD1. CDR1 is MNHEY, CDR2 SVGAGI, per germline. V lost 5 bases and J lost 3; bases outside the gene matches: 9. The CDR3 is 15 residues long. The CDR3 spells CASSTQGEGYTEAFF. The CDR3 region has the DNA TGTGCCAGCAGTACCCAGGGGGAAGGTTACACTGAAGCTTTCTTT.

J is TRBJ2-7 and V is TRBV5-1, with 9 bases identical to TRBD1. Germline lookup yields CDR1 SGHRS and CDR2 YFSETQ. V shed 4 bases, J shed 0 bases, and the junction held 8 bases outside the gene matches. The CDR3 has 16 residues. The CDR3 sequence is CASSPIQGANSYEQYF. The CDR3 nucleotides read TGCGCCAGCAGCCCAATACAGGGGGCAAACTCCTACGAGCAGTACTTC.

The genes are TRBV27 and TRBJ1-2; TRBD1 matches at 8 bases. There are 14 residues in the CDR3. V trimming: 3 bases; J trimming: 8 bases; junction bases outside the gene matches: 8. CDR1 is MNHEY and CDR2 is SMNVEV in the germline V gene (reference sequence). Here the CDR3 DNA reads TGTGCCAGCAGTTTGTCAGGGGGCGGTCGGGGCTACACCTTC. Translated: CASSLSGGGRGYTF.

The genes are TRBV28 and TRBJ2-7; D is possibly TRBD2 (6 bases). The CDR3 sequence is 13 residues long. Per germline, CDR1 MDHEN and CDR2 SYDVKM. The ends were cut back, 1 base at V and 2 bases at J, with 6 bases in the middle. CDR3 residues: CASSLSGAYEQYF. The CDR3 bases are TGTGCCAGCAGTTTATCGGGGGCCTACGAGCAGTACTTC.

The V and J genes are TRBV2 and TRBJ1-2; TRBD1 might be the D (6 bases). V was clipped by 5 bases and J by 2 bases, with 9 bases between them. CDR1 is SNHLY, CDR2 FYNNEI, per germline. This CDR3 comprises 13 residues. Here the CDR3 reads CASSRQENYGYTF. In DNA form, the CDR3 reads TGTGCCAGCAGTCGACAGGAGAACTATGGCTACACCTTC.

This clone was detected only a few times. V usage is TRBV28 and J usage is TRBJ1-5, with a possible D match to TRBD1 (6 bases). Trimming left V 6 bases short and J 2 bases short, with 11 bases between. Germline V CDR1 and CDR2: MDHEN, SYDVKM. The CDR3 sequence is 14 residues long. CDR3 DNA sequence: TGTGCCAGCAGCCCAAGACAGGGCAATCAGCCCCAGCATTTT. Its translation is CASSPRQGNQPQHF.

The rearrangement uses TRBV4-2 and TRBJ2-7; the match to TRBD1 covers 8 bases. The V gene end was trimmed by 2 bases and the J gene end by 3 bases; junction bases not matched to a gene: 6. Germline V gene lookup returns CDR1 LGHNA and CDR2 YNFKEQ. This CDR3 is built from 15 residues. The CDR3 protein is CASSQMDRADYEQYF. The CDR3 DNA reads as TGTGCCAGCAGCCAAATGGACAGGGCCGACTACGAGCAGTACTTC.

The gene calls are TRBV5-1 and TRBJ2-1; D assignment may be TRBD1 or TRBD2 (5 bases each). Trimming shortened V by 6 bases and J by 9 bases, and 16 bases separated the two germline ends. Germline CDR1 and CDR2: SGHRS and YFSETQ. The CDR3 extends over 13 amino acids. The CDR3, as DNA: TGCGCCAGCAAAAGTGAGGGGTGGGGTGAGCAGTTCTTC. Its protein product is CASKSEGWGEQFF. Supplemented by reference TRBV5-1 and TRBJ2-1, the full variable domain reads KAGVTQTPRYLIKTRGQQVTLSCSPISGHRSVSWYQQTPGQGLQFLFEYFSETQRNKGNFPGRFSGRQFSNSRSEMNVSTLELGDSALYLCASKSEGWGEQFFGPGTRLTVL.

The chain employs TRBV7-9 and TRBJ1-5, with 11 bases aligning to TRBD1. J gave up 4 bases and V 5 bases, and 4 bases lay outside the gene matches. The CDR3 covers 15 residues. Germline CDR1 and CDR2: SEHNR and FQNEAQ (reference sequence). CDR3 coding DNA: TGTGCCAGCAGCACGGGACAGGGGGTAAATCAGCCCCAGCATTTT. Its translation: CASSTGQGVNQPQHF.

V and J are TRBV21-1 and TRBJ1-3. TRBV21-1 is assigned pseudogene status. This CDR3 has 14 residues. The CDR3 region has the DNA TGTGCCAGGTATCGCATGGGGTCTGGAAACACCATATATTTT. This translates into CARYRMGSGNTIYF.

J is TRBJ1-5 and V is TRBV20-1; D is possibly TRBD1 (6 bases). The ends were cut back, 3 bases at V and 4 bases at J, with 16 bases in the middle. This CDR3 is built from 15 residues. Germline CDR1 DFQATT, CDR2 SNEGSKA (reference sequence). The CDR3 bases are TGCAGTGCTAGTTCCCTTTCGCAGGGGAATCAGCCCCAGCATTTT. Amino acid sequence: CSASSLSQGNQPQHF.

In its sample, this clone was seen a few times. The chain joins TRBV5-1 to TRBJ1-1, with 7 bases lining up with TRBD1. The germline V gene has CDR1 SGHRS and CDR2 YFSETQ. CDR3 size: 14 residues. After removal of 3 bases from V and 5 bases from J, the junction contained 7 bases not matched to a gene. The CDR3 loop is CASSSQGIKTEAFF. The CDR3 region has the DNA TGCGCCAGCAGCTCACAGGGGATTAAAACTGAAGCTTTCTTT.

The chain carries TRBV27 and TRBJ2-7; D possibly matches TRBD1 or TRBD2 (5 bases each). There are 16 residues in the CDR3. Trimming stripped 2 bases from V and 3 bases from J, with 17 bases between. CDR1 and CDR2 (germline): MNHEY, SMNVEV (reference sequence). This CDR3 is CASSLRGAALFYEQYF. CDR3 nucleotides: TGTGCCAGCAGTTTAAGGGGAGCGGCCCTTTTCTACGAGCAGTACTTC.

The chain employs TRBV28 and TRBJ1-1; possibly TRBD1 for D (5 bases). Trimming removed 2 bases from V and 10 bases from J, with 14 bases in between. This CDR3 region has 13 residues. Germline V gene sequence: CDR1 MDHEN, CDR2 SYDVKM. CDR3 DNA sequence: TGTGCCAGCAGTTTACGGGGGGAGAAGGGAGCTTTCTTT. Its protein is CASSLRGEKGAFF.

This rearrangement joins TRBV19 to TRBJ2-5; the match to TRBD2 covers 10 bases. CDR1 and CDR2 (germline): LNHDA, SQIVND (reference sequence). V gave up 0 bases and J gave up 5 bases; unmatched junction bases: 6. The CDR3 is 16 amino acids. In nucleotides, the CDR3 is TGTGCCAGTAGTATAGATCAGCGGGGGGGAAGGGAGACCCAGTACTTC. It is translated as CASSIDQRGGRETQYF.